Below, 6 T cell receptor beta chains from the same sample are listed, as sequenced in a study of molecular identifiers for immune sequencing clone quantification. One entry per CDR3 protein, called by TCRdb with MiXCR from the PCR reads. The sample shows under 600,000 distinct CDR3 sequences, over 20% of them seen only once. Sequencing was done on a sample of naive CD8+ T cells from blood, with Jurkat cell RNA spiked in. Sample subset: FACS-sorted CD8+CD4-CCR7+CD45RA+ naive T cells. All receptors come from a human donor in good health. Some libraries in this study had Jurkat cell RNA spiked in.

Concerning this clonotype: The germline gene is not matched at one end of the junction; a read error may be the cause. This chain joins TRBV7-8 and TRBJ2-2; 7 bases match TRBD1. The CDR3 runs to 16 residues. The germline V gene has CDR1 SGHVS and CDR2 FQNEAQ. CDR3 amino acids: CACSHEQGLGTGELFF. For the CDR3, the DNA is TGTGCCTGCAGCCACGAACAGGGGTTAGGCACCGGGGAGCTGTTTTTT.

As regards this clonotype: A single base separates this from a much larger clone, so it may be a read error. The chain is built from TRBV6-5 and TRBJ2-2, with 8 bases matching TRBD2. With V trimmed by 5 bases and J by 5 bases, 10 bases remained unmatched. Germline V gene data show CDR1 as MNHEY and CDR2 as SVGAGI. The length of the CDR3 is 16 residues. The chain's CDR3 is CASSQEPTGGTGELFF. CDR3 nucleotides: TGTGCCAGCAGTCAAGAACCCACGGGAGGGACCGGGGAGCTGTTTTTT.

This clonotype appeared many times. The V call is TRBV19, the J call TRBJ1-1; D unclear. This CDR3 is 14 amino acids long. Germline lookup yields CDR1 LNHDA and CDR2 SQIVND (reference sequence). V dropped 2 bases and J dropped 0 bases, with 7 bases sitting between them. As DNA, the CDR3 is TGTGCCAGTAGTATAACGGCTATGAACACTGAAGCTTTCTTT. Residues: CASSITAMNTEAFF.

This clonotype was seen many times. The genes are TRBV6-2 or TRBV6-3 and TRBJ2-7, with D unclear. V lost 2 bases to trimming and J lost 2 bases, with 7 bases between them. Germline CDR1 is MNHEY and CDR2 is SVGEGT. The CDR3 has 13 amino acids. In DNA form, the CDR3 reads TGTGCCAGCAGTTACGGGCGGACCTACGAGCAGTACTTC. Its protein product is CASSYGRTYEQYF.

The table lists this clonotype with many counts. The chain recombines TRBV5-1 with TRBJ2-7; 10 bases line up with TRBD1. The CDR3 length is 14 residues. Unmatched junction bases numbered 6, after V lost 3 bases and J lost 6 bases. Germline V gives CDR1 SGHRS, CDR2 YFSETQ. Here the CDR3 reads CASSYRDRGSEQYF. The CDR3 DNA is TGCGCCAGCAGCTACCGGGACAGGGGTAGCGAGCAGTACTTC.

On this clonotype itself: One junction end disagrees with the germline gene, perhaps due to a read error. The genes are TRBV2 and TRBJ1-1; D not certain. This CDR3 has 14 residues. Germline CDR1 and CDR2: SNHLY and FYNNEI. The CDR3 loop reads CASRAATGSTEAYF. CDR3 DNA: TGTGCCAGCAGAGCCGCGACCGGGAGCACTGAAGCTTACTTT.